The 23 T cell receptor beta chains reported below all come from one sample, sequenced in a study of T cells in Graves' hyperthyroidism and ophthalmopathy. TCR beta CDR3 sequences were amplified from RNA transcripts. HTBI primers were used for first-round RT-PCR of the TCR CDR3. TCRdb independently ran MiXCR on the multiplex PCR reads; one entry per CDR3 protein. The table records roughly 350,000 distinct CDR3 sequences, about an eighth of them present only once. Specimen: blood. These receptors all come from a woman in her 40s with Graves' ophthalmopathy.

The chain has TRBV24-1 and TRBJ2-5, with TRBD2 matching over 7 bases. The CDR3 runs 15 residues. The J segment lost 5 bases and the V segment lost 2 bases, leaving 7 bases of the junction unmatched. CDR1 and CDR2 from the germline V gene are KGHDR and SFDVKD. This CDR3 reads CATSDSGGSLETQYF. As DNA, the CDR3 is TGTGCCACCAGTGATTCTGGCGGGAGTTTGGAGACCCAGTACTTC.

This clonotype came up a few times. The genes are TRBV19 and TRBJ1-1; possibly TRBD1 for D (5 bases). V lost 5 bases and J lost 3, with 16 bases in between. CDR1 and CDR2 (germline): LNHDA, SQIVND (reference sequence). The CDR3 has 15 amino acids. The CDR3 loop is CASSPLEGGDTEAFF. Written as DNA, the CDR3 is TGTGCCAGTAGTCCATTGGAGGGAGGGGACACTGAAGCTTTCTTT.

This clonotype appeared a few times. The chain is built from TRBV29-1 and TRBJ2-7, with D perhaps being TRBD1 or TRBD2 (5 bases each). The CDR3 length is 12 residues. Per the germline V gene, CDR1 is SQVTM and CDR2 is ANQGSEA. Deletions cut 6 bases from V and 1 base from J, with 10 bases between. CDR3 DNA sequence: TGCAGCGTACGGGACGTTTCCTACGAGCAGTACTTC. It specifies CSVRDVSYEQYF.

This clonotype was detected many times. The rearrangement links TRBV2 to TRBJ1-5; D call uncertain. The germline V gene has CDR1 SNHLY and CDR2 FYNNEI. The CDR3 consists of 13 residues. Trimming left V 7 bases short and J 3 bases short, with 10 bases between. The CDR3 loop reads CASILDNNQPQHF. The CDR3 nucleotides are TGTGCCAGCATACTCGACAACAATCAGCCCCAGCATTTT.

This clonotype has more than one count but fewer than ten. Being one base from a much bigger clone, this may be a read error. V usage is TRBV7-9 and J usage is TRBJ2-7, with 9 bases that match TRBD1. Trimming at V came to 5 bases and at J to 5 bases, leaving 13 bases not matched to a gene. CDR1 is SEHNR and CDR2 is FQNEAQ in the germline V gene (reference sequence). CDR3 length: 16 amino acids. Written as DNA, the CDR3 is TGTGCCAGCAGCCCCCCTGGGACAGGGAACCCCCACGAGCAGTACTTC. This gives the protein CASSPPGTGNPHEQYF.

This clonotype was found many times. The chain joins TRBV29-1 to TRBJ1-2, with TRBD1 matching over 7 bases. Germline V gene data show CDR1 as SQVTM and CDR2 as ANQGSEA. V shed 7 bases, J shed 2 bases, and the junction held 13 bases outside the gene matches. The CDR3 spans 15 residues. The CDR3, as DNA: TGCAGCGCCCCGTTACAGGGCAGGGGGAACTATGGCTACACCTTC. Translation: CSAPLQGRGNYGYTF.

This rearrangement joins TRBV18 to TRBJ1-1, with 7 positions matching TRBD1. Germline V CDR1 and CDR2: KGHSH, LQKENI. The CDR3 loop spans 18 amino acids. After removal of 1 base from V and 1 base from J, the junction contained 12 bases not matched to a gene. CDR3 protein: CASSPRPGGGSSNTEAFF. The CDR3, as DNA: TGTGCCAGCTCACCACGGCCAGGGGGAGGTTCGTCGAACACTGAAGCTTTCTTT.

In its sample, this clonotype was seen a few times. The genes are TRBV29-1 and TRBJ2-3, with D perhaps matching TRBD1 (5 bases). V lost 0 bases to trimming and J lost 6 bases, with 16 bases between them. The germline V gene has CDR1 SQVTM and CDR2 ANQGSEA. The CDR3 runs 15 residues. The CDR3 DNA follows: TGCAGCGTTGAAGATCCGAAGGGGCCTATGGATACGCAGTATTTT. This gives the protein CSVEDPKGPMDTQYF.

This clonotype was found a few times. This sequence joins TRBV6-1 and TRBJ2-7, with TRBD2 matching over 8 bases. Germline V gene sequence: CDR1 MNHNS, CDR2 SASEGT. J gave up 4 bases and V 6 bases, and 5 bases lay outside the gene matches. The CDR3 runs 13 residues. The CDR3, as DNA: TGTGCCAGCAGCCGCGGGGGGAAATACGAGCAGTACTTC. Translation gives CASSRGGKYEQYF.

This clonotype showed up many times. The genes are TRBV7-8 and TRBJ1-5; 10 bases agree with TRBD1. Unmatched junction bases numbered 3, after V lost 2 bases and J lost 5 bases. Germline CDR1 SGHVS, CDR2 FQNEAQ. CDR3 length equals 15 residues. CDR3: CASSLLGQGDQPQHF. DNA of the CDR3: TGTGCCAGCAGCTTACTAGGACAGGGGGATCAGCCCCAGCATTTT.

The sample holds many counts of this clonotype. The chain recombines TRBV28 with TRBJ1-2; D may be TRBD1 (6 bases). The CDR3 has 15 amino acids. V was shortened by 6 bases and J by 6 bases, with 20 bases between the two germline ends. The germline CDR1 and CDR2 sequences are MDHEN and SYDVKM. CDR3 loop: CASRGRGAKGDGYTF. The CDR3 DNA reads TGTGCCAGCAGGGGTCGGGGGGCGAAGGGGGATGGCTACACCTTC.

As concerns this clonotype: A read error is possible here, since a much larger clone lies one base away. The CDR3 sequence is CACSRGDRGYEQYF. CDR3 DNA sequence: TGTGCCTGCAGCAGAGGGGACAGAGGCTACGAGCAGTACTTC. The gene calls are TRBV28 and TRBJ2-7; 7 nucleotides align to TRBD1. The CDR3 runs to 14 residues. The germline V gene encodes CDR1 MDHEN and CDR2 SYDVKM.

This clonotype was recorded at least ten times. The chain recombines TRBV7-3 with TRBJ1-1; D not certain. The CDR3 extends over 16 amino acids. CDR1 and CDR2 (germline): SGHTA, FQGTGA. V shed 2 bases and J shed 5 bases, with 18 bases lying between them. The chain's CDR3 is CASSLLCVDCRTEAFF. The DNA for the CDR3 is TGTGCCAGCAGCTTACTTTGTGTAGATTGCCGAACTGAAGCTTTCTTT.

The chain joins TRBV19 to TRBJ2-3, with D possibly being TRBD2 (6 bases). The CDR3 extends over 15 amino acids. V was cut by 2 bases and J by 3 bases, with 12 bases left in between. CDR1 and CDR2 (germline): LNHDA, SQIVND (reference sequence). The chain's CDR3 is CASSIYGSLTDTQYF. The CDR3 DNA is TGTGCCAGTAGTATATACGGGAGTTTGACAGATACGCAGTATTTT.

V gene TRBV7-9 combines with J gene TRBJ2-5, with 8 bases matching TRBD2. Germline V gene sequence: CDR1 SEHNR, CDR2 FQNEAQ (reference sequence). Unmatched junction bases numbered 11, after V lost 7 bases and J lost 1 base. CDR3 length: 16 residues. CDR3 DNA: TGTGCCAGCAACCCGTTTGAGCGGGGGCCCCAAGAGACCCAGTACTTC. It yields the protein CASNPFERGPQETQYF.

This clonotype was found a few times. This rearrangement joins TRBV6-1 to TRBJ2-7; D is undetermined. The CDR3 has 12 residues. The germline V gene encodes CDR1 MNHNS and CDR2 SASEGT. V lost 5 bases to trimming and J lost 5 bases, with 10 bases between them. In DNA, the CDR3 is TGTGCCAGCAGTATTAGGTGGGACGAGCAGTACTTC. Protein: CASSIRWDEQYF.

In the case of this clonotype: This clone may be a read error of a much larger clone one base away. This chain connects TRBV3-1 to TRBJ1-4, with D hard to call. V dropped 6 bases and J dropped 4 bases, with 9 bases sitting between them. The CDR3 extends over 13 amino acids. The germline V gene has CDR1 LGHDT and CDR2 YNNKEL (reference sequence). CDR3 amino acids: CASSSQLNEKLFF. The DNA of the CDR3 is TGTGCCAGCAGTTCACAGCTTAATGAAAAACTGTTTTTT. The complete variable domain, with remaining parts taken from reference TRBV3-1 and TRBJ1-4, reads DTAVSQTPKYLVTQMGNDKSIKCEQNLGHDTMYWYKQDSKKFLKIMFSYNNKELIINETVPNRFSPKSPDKAHLNLHINSLELGDSAVYFCASSSQLNEKLFFGSGTQLSVL.

For this clonotype: No conserved phenylalanine or tryptophan is present at the end of the CDR3, so a read error is the likely explanation. The rearrangement links TRBV19 to TRBJ2-7; D is ambiguous. Germline loops: CDR1 LNHDA, CDR2 SQIVND (reference sequence). The CDR3 runs 15 residues. Trimming cost V 5 bases and J 3 bases, with 17 bases left between them. CDR3 in amino acids: CASSPGLIAVYEQYS. CDR3 nucleotide sequence: TGTGCCAGTAGTCCCGGTTTGATAGCCGTCTACGAGCAGTACTCC.

This clonotype has ten or more counts. The chain is built from TRBV2 and TRBJ1-6; D is perhaps TRBD1 (5 bases). The germline V gene encodes CDR1 SNHLY and CDR2 FYNNEI. This CDR3 comprises 12 residues. The V and J ends lost 6 bases and 9 bases respectively, with 9 bases between them. The chain's CDR3 is CASRDIGSPLHF. DNA of the CDR3: TGTGCCAGCAGGGACATTGGTTCACCCCTCCACTTT.

This clonotype was seen repeatedly, ten times or more. This chain uses TRBV3-1 with TRBJ2-7; 7 nucleotides align to TRBD1. The junction had 5 bases not matched to a gene; V was cut back by 0 bases and J by 3 bases. The CDR3 has 15 amino acids. Germline V gives CDR1 LGHDT, CDR2 YNNKEL (reference sequence). CDR3 loop: CASSQEMGQYYEQYF. In DNA form, the CDR3 reads TGTGCCAGCAGCCAAGAAATGGGACAGTACTACGAGCAGTACTTC.

This sequence joins TRBV20-1 and TRBJ2-7, with TRBD2 matching over 14 bases. The CDR3 consists of 14 residues. CDR1 and CDR2 (germline): DFQATT, SNEGSKA (reference sequence). V shed 4 bases and J 2 bases; nucleotides not matched to a gene: 1. The CDR3 here is CSAMGLAGAYEQYF. CDR3 bases: TGCAGTGCTATGGGACTAGCGGGAGCCTACGAGCAGTACTTC.

In this sample, this clonotype turned up a few times. The chain couples TRBV29-1 to TRBJ2-3, with D unresolved. From germline, CDR1 is SQVTM and CDR2 ANQGSEA. The CDR3 has 11 residues. V dropped 0 bases and J dropped 2 bases, with 0 bases sitting between them. This CDR3 reads CSVEDTDTQYF. The CDR3 DNA follows: TGCAGCGTTGAAGACACAGATACGCAGTATTTT.

In the case of this clonotype: One junction end disagrees with the germline gene, perhaps due to a read error. The chain employs TRBV7-7 and TRBJ2-1, with D perhaps TRBD2 (6 bases). CDR1 and CDR2 from the germline V gene are SSHAT and FNYEAQ (reference sequence). The CDR3 covers 13 residues. CDR3 in DNA: TGTGCTAGCAGCCGGAGGGGAGGCGGAGAGCAGTTCTTC. It translates to CASSRRGGGEQFF.